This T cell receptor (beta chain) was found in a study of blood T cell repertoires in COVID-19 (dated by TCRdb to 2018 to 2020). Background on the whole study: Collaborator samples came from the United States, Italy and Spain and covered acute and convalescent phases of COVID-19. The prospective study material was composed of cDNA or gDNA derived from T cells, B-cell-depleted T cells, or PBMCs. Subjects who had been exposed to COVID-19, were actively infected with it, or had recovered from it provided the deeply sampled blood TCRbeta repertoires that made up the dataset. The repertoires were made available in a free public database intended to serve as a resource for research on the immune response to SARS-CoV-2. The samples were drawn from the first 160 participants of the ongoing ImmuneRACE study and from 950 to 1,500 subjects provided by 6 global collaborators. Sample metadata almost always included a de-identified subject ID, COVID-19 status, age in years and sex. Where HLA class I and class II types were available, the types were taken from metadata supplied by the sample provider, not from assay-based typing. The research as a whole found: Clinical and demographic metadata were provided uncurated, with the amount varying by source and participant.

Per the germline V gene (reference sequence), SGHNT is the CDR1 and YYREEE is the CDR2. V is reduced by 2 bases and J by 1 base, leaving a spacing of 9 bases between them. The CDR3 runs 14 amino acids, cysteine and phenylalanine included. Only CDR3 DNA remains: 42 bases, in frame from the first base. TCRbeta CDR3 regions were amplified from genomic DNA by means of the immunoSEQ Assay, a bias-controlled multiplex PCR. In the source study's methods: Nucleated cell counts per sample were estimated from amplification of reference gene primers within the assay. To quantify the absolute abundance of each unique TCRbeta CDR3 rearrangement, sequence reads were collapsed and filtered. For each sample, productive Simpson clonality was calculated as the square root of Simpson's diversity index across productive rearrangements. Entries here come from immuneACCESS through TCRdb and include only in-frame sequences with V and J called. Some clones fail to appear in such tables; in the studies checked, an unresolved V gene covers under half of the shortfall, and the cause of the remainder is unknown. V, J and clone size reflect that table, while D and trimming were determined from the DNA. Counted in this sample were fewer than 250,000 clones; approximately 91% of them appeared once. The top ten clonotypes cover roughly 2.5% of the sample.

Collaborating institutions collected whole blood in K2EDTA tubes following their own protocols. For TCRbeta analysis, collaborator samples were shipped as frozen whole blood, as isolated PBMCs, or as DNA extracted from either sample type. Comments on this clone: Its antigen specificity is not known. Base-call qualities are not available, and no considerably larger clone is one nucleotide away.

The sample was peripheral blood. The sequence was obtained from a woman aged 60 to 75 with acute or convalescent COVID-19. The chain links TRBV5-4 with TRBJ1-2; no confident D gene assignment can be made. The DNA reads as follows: TGTGCCAGCAGCTTTGGTGGGCTTAACTATGGCTACACCTTC. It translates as CASSFGGLNYGYTF.